This T cell receptor (beta chain) was sequenced during a study of identifying expanded T cells in peripheral blood. Collection occurred without any documented infections or immune events in donors. This clone was observed a few times. What it binds is not known. The CDR3 is made up of 17 amino acids. CDR1 is SGHDT and CDR2 is YYEEEE in the germline V gene. V was clipped by 4 bases and J by 6 bases, with 25 bases between them. Whole-study findings and limits: Over approximately two and four weeks, about 15 and 19 clones changed, versus around 1.3 between replicates.

Measured with immunoSEQ multiplex PCR; TCRdb has only the in-frame clones, and not every one. In the table there are tens of thousands of clones, 88% of which are singletons. This TCR was recovered from a person aged 18 to 75 in good health. The chain recombines TRBV5-6 with TRBJ1-2; the D gene is possibly TRBD1 (5 bases). Sequencing used blood. The CDR3 DNA is TGTGCCAGCAGCCTCTACCGGGACGGGCTTTTAGGTCATGGCTACACCTTC. Amino acid sequence: CASSLYRDGLLGHGYTF. The whole variable domain, filled in from reference TRBV5-6 and TRBJ1-2, reads DAGVTQSPTHLIKTRGQQVTLRCSPKSGHDTVSWYQQALGQGPQFIFQYYEEEERQRGNFPDRFSGHQFPNYSSELNVNALLLGDSALYLCASSLYRDGLLGHGYTFGSGTRLTVV.